The present T cell receptor (beta chain) was sequenced within a study of blood T cell repertoires in COVID-19. This table comes from immunoSEQ multiplex PCR, and its TCRdb copy is limited to in-frame clones, with some not included. The sample includes some 330,000 clones, 85% to 90% of them seen just once. Study members were between about 18 and 100 years old and lived in some 26 US regions. All recovered Cohort 3 donors got two negative PCRs, got clearance, or saw symptom resolution. In germline, CDR1 is SNHLY, CDR2 FYNNEI. This CDR3 is built from 13 residues. V was shortened by 4 bases and J by 8 bases, with 11 bases between the two germline ends.

The rearrangement links TRBV2 to TRBJ1-4; tentatively, D is TRBD1 (6 bases). The receptor's source is a man aged 25 to 40 who had recovered from COVID-19. The material sequenced was PBMCs or T cells enriched from blood (not recorded which). The CDR3 sequence: CASSGGGGEKLFF. As DNA, the CDR3 is TGTGCCAGCAGTGGCGGGGGCGGCGAAAAACTGTTTTTT.